Listed below are T cell receptor beta chains from one sample, sequenced in a study of T cell responses to AZD1222 COVID-19 vaccine. TCRdb's copy holds only in-frame clones and misses some; the assay was immunoSEQ multiplex PCR. The table lists 120,000 or so clones, 80% to 90% of them singletons. Specimen: peripheral blood, collected on day 0 of AZD1222 vaccination. These receptors were taken from an adult in good health. The CDR3 runs from the conserved cysteine through the conserved F or W. D genes are given only for firm matches. Clone sizes are given selectively: once, few, many, or a class where the clone is expanded.

D gene: NA
CDR3 length: 15
J gene: TRBJ2-1
V gene: TRBV5-1
clone size: few
CDR3 DNA: TGCGCCAGCAGCCGCCTAACAACTAGCATGGGTGAGCAGTTCTTC
CDR3 protein: CASSRLTTSMGEQFF

D gene: TRBD2
CDR3 length: 14
J gene: TRBJ2-5
V gene: TRBV10-3
clone size: NA
CDR3 DNA: TGTGCCATCAGACTAGCGGGAGAGTCAGAGACCCAGTACTTC
CDR3 protein: CAIRLAGESETQYF

D gene: NA
CDR3 length: 16
J gene: TRBJ1-1
V gene: TRBV5-4
clone size: few
CDR3 DNA: TGTGCCAGCAGCCGGGGACGGGGGCGCATGAACACTGAAGCTTTCTTT
CDR3 protein: CASSRGRGRMNTEAFF

D gene: NA
CDR3 length: 16
J gene: TRBJ1-5
V gene: TRBV5-6
clone size: NA
CDR3 DNA: TGTGCCAGCAGCCCTTATAAGGGGAGGGGCAATCAGCCCCAGCATTTT
CDR3 protein: CASSPYKGRGNQPQHF

D gene: TRBD1
CDR3 length: 17
J gene: TRBJ2-5
V gene: TRBV2
clone size: NA
CDR3 DNA: TGTGCCAGCACCCCGGTAAATGGGACAGGGATGCGTCAGACCCAGTACTTC
CDR3 protein: CASTPVNGTGMRQTQYF

D gene: TRBD2
CDR3 length: 14
J gene: TRBJ2-2
V gene: TRBV3-1/TRBV3-2
clone size: few
CDR3 DNA: TGTGCCAGCGGATTTAGCGGGGGCACCGGGGAGCTGTTTTTT
CDR3 protein: CASGFSGGTGELFF

D gene: NA
CDR3 length: 16
J gene: TRBJ1-3
V gene: TRBV28
clone size: NA
CDR3 DNA: TGTGCCAGCAGTTTATACTCCGGGACAATTGGAAACACCATATATTTT
CDR3 protein: CASSLYSGTIGNTIYF

D gene: NA
CDR3 length: 13
J gene: TRBJ2-1
V gene: TRBV7-8
clone size: NA
CDR3 DNA: TGTGCCAGCACGCGGGCCGATTACAATGAGCAGTTCTTC
CDR3 protein: CASTRADYNEQFF

D gene: NA
CDR3 length: 14
J gene: TRBJ1-2
V gene: TRBV4-3
clone size: NA
CDR3 DNA: TGCGCCAGCAGCCAAGCCCGGACCCACTATGGCTACACCTTC
CDR3 protein: CASSQARTHYGYTF

D gene: NA
CDR3 length: 15
J gene: TRBJ1-2
V gene: TRBV28
clone size: NA
CDR3 DNA: TGTGCCAGCAGCCGTACCGCGGCCACAATCTATGGCTACACCTTC
CDR3 protein: CASSRTAATIYGYTF

D gene: NA
CDR3 length: 12
J gene: TRBJ1-1
V gene: TRBV12-3/TRBV12-4
clone size: once
CDR3 DNA: TGTGCCAGCAGCGGCGATCGGGCTGAAGCTTTCTTT
CDR3 protein: CASSGDRAEAFF

D gene: NA
CDR3 length: 12
J gene: TRBJ2-7
V gene: TRBV2
clone size: NA
CDR3 DNA: TGTGCCAGCGGAAGTAGTGGTTACGAGCAGTACTTC
CDR3 protein: CASGSSGYEQYF

D gene: NA
CDR3 length: 14
J gene: TRBJ1-6
V gene: TRBV28
clone size: NA
CDR3 DNA: TGTGCCAGCAACAGACAGATGGATAATTCACCCCTCCACTTT
CDR3 protein: CASNRQMDNSPLHF

D gene: NA
CDR3 length: 11
J gene: TRBJ2-7
V gene: TRBV5-5
clone size: NA
CDR3 DNA: TGTGCCAGCAGTGTGTCTGACGAGCAGTACTTC
CDR3 protein: CASSVSDEQYF

D gene: NA
CDR3 length: 14
J gene: TRBJ2-3
V gene: TRBV30
clone size: NA
CDR3 DNA: TGTGCCTGGACCCGTAGTGGGGCTGGAGATACGCAGTATTTT
CDR3 protein: CAWTRSGAGDTQYF

D gene: NA
CDR3 length: 12
J gene: TRBJ2-5
V gene: TRBV27
clone size: NA
CDR3 DNA: TGTGCCAGCGCGGAAGGGCCGCAGACCCAGTACTTC
CDR3 protein: CASAEGPQTQYF

D gene: TRBD1
CDR3 length: 13
J gene: TRBJ1-4
V gene: TRBV7-9
clone size: NA
CDR3 DNA: TGTGCCAGCAGCAAGGGACAGGGAGAAAAACTGTTTTTT
CDR3 protein: CASSKGQGEKLFF

D gene: NA
CDR3 length: 15
J gene: TRBJ2-7
V gene: TRBV11-3
clone size: NA
CDR3 DNA: TGTGCCAGCAGCTTAGGACAGGTGAATACCTACGAGCAGTACTTC
CDR3 protein: CASSLGQVNTYEQYF

D gene: TRBD1
CDR3 length: 14
J gene: TRBJ2-7
V gene: TRBV2
clone size: NA
CDR3 DNA: TGTGCCAGCAGTGATCAGGGGGCGCTGAGCGAGCAGTACTTC
CDR3 protein: CASSDQGALSEQYF